One T cell receptor (beta chain) is described in this entry. Its antigen remains unknown. This entry is derived from a study of a mutant IDH1 vaccine in newly diagnosed glioma. For the study at large: Patients got their first vaccination 4-6 weeks after radiotherapy alone, or with temozolomide cycles. There were roughly 62% males and roughly 38% females among treated patients, whose mean age was approximately 38 years.

CDR3 length: 13 residues. Trimming pared 6 bases from V and 3 bases from J, leaving 12 bases between. Germline CDR1 SEHNR, CDR2 FQNEAQ (reference sequence). Time point in this sample: week 47, end of study. All doses held 300 ug of mutant IDH1 20-mer peptide, with topical imiquimod. During weeks 1, 3, 5, 7, 11, 15, 19 and 23, patients received eight vaccinations. Whole-study results and caveats: Top peripheral T cell clonotype shifts appeared unrelated to pseudoprogression.

TCRdb's copy holds only in-frame clones and misses some; the assay was immunoSEQ multiplex PCR. The sample has 75,000 to 95,000 clones, roughly 89% seen once; the top ten hold roughly 0.78%. This chain connects TRBV7-9 to TRBJ2-7; D uncertain. This TCR derives from a woman aged 45-65 years with glioma. The specimen was PBMCs, collected from a glioma patient whose treatment included an IDH1 peptide vaccine. The chain's CDR3 is CASSHYSNYEQYF. The CDR3 DNA is TGTGCCAGCAGTCACTACAGTAACTACGAGCAGTACTTC.